The clone carrying this TCR beta chain occurred once. Antigen specificity is unknown. Sequence at one end of the junction differs from germline and may be a read error. Using its own MiXCR run on the multiplex PCR reads, TCRdb lists one record per CDR3 protein. The sample lists about 230,000 distinct CDR3 sequences; roughly 30% were seen once. The sample comes from a study of breast tumors, draining lymph nodes, adjacent tissues. Study-wide points: Compared with basal-like, luminal-like tumors shared significantly more repertoire with nontumor tissue. Tumor TCR diversity was below lymph nodes but above nontumor tissue.

Germline-derived CDR1 and CDR2 are SEHNR and FQNEAQ (reference sequence). The CDR3 covers 16 residues. Samples came from axillary lymph nodes draining the breast cancer. The chain recombines TRBV7-9 with TRBJ2-6; D might be TRBD1 or TRBD2, each matching 5 bases. Sequenced: axillary lymph node tissue. This TCR came from a female donor with breast cancer. Some clones in this sample may be carry-over from other donors' samples. CDR3 nucleotide sequence: TGTGCCAGCAGCTTAGGAGGGGTTGCCGGGGAACACACTGAAGCTTTC. Amino acid sequence: CASSLGGVAGEHTEAF.